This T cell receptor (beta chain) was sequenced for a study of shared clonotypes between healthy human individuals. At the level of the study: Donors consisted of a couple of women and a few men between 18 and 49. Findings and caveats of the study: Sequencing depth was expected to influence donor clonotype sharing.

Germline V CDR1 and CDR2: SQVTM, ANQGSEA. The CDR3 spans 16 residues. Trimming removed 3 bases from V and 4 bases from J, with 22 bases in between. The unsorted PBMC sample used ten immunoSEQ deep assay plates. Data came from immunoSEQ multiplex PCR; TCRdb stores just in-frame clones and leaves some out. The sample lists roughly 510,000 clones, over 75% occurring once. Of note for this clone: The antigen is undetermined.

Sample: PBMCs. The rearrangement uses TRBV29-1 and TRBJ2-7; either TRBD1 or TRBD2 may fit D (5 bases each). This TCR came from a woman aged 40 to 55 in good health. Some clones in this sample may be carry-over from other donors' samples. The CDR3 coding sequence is TGCAGCGTTGACTTATCGATTCCGGGACGAACTTACGAGCAGTACTTC. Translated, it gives CSVDLSIPGRTYEQYF.